These 23 T cell receptor beta chains were sequenced from one sample in a study of T cells in Graves' hyperthyroidism and ophthalmopathy. TCR beta CDR3 sequences were amplified from RNA transcripts. TCR CDR3 underwent first-round RT-PCR with the HTBI primer set. TCRdb re-derived calls from the multiplex PCR reads in MiXCR, one entry per CDR3 protein. Altogether about 560,000 distinct CDR3 sequences are present, 15% to 20% being singletons, with the ten largest covering about 20%. The sample was blood. These receptors were obtained from a woman aged 18-29 years with Graves' hyperthyroidism.

The chain combines TRBV12-3 or TRBV12-4 with TRBJ2-1; the D is unclear. The CDR3 totals 13 residues. Trimming took off 6 bases at V and 9 bases at J, with 15 bases between the two ends. As DNA, the CDR3 is TGTGCCAGCAGATCGGCCCCATTCACTGAGCAGTTCTTC. This codes for CASRSAPFTEQFF.

The chain joins TRBV2 to TRBJ2-5; the D is unclear. The CDR3 has 14 amino acids. Trimming took 8 bases from V and 7 from J, leaving 20 bases between them. CDR1 SNHLY and CDR2 FYNNEI come from the germline V gene. DNA of the CDR3: TGTGCCAGCTCTCCGACACTGGGGTTGGGGACCCAGTACTTC. Amino acid sequence: CASSPTLGLGTQYF.

As to this clonotype: This may come from a read error, since a much larger clone is one base off. V gene TRBV20-1 combines with J gene TRBJ2-7; D may be TRBD2 (7 bases). Germline loops: CDR1 DFQATT, CDR2 SNEGSKA (reference sequence). The CDR3 has 14 amino acids. Between the trimmed V and J ends, which lost 0 bases and 2 bases, there was a span of 11 bases. As DNA, the CDR3 is TGCAGTGCTAGAGATGCGGGGGCGCCCTACGAGCAGTACTTC. Its translation: CSARDAGAPYEQYF.

This sequence joins TRBV12-3 or TRBV12-4 and TRBJ1-1, with 9 positions matching TRBD1. The CDR3 loop spans 14 amino acids. V lost 4 bases, J lost 6 bases, and 6 bases stayed unmatched. This CDR3 is CASSSTGGVAEAFF. CDR3 bases: TGTGCCAGCAGTTCGACAGGGGGAGTCGCTGAAGCTTTCTTT.

This clonotype has more than one count but fewer than ten. A read error is possible here, since a much larger clone lies one base away. The chain combines TRBV12-3 or TRBV12-4 with TRBJ1-5; D uncertain. Trimming removed 6 bases at V and 5 bases at J, with 17 bases between. The CDR3 totals 15 residues. The CDR3 DNA reads TGTGCCAGCAGCCCGTGGGCAGTGAGCGATCAGCCCCAGCATTTT. It translates to CASSPWAVSDQPQHF.

About this clonotype: An end of the junction differs from the germline gene, which may be a read error. The chain links TRBV4-2 to TRBJ1-2, with a tentative D call TRBD1 (6 bases). CDR1 LGHNA and CDR2 YNFKEQ come from the germline V gene. The CDR3 spans 12 residues. CDR3 loop: CASSQDVQGSTF. The CDR3 nucleotides read TGTGCCAGCAGCCAAGATGTACAGGGCTCCACCTTC.

This clonotype turned up a few times. This rearrangement joins TRBV6-5 to TRBJ2-1; 8 nucleotides agree with TRBD2. The CDR3 has 18 amino acids. The germline V gene has CDR1 MNHEY and CDR2 SVGAGI. With V trimmed by 3 bases and J by 2 bases, 12 bases remained unmatched. CDR3 loop: CASSYPPPLAGTYNEQFF. The DNA for the CDR3 is TGTGCCAGCAGTTATCCCCCCCCCTTAGCGGGGACCTACAATGAGCAGTTCTTC.

The V gene is TRBV19, the J gene TRBJ2-1; 12 bases map to TRBD2. The J segment lost 7 bases and the V segment lost 1 base, leaving 5 bases of the junction unmatched. The CDR3 runs 16 residues. Germline V lookup: CDR1 LNHDA, CDR2 SQIVND (reference sequence). CDR3 nucleotide sequence: TGTGCCAGTAGTATAGCGACTAGCGGGAGTAGAAATGAGCAGTTCTTC. Translating it yields CASSIATSGSRNEQFF.

This clonotype was recorded many times. The chain carries TRBV5-6 and TRBJ2-3, with D perhaps matching TRBD2 (6 bases). The length of the CDR3 is 12 residues. The V gene lost 4 bases and the J gene lost 8 bases, with 11 bases spanning the gap. Germline CDR1 reads SGHDT; CDR2 reads YYEEEE. DNA for the CDR3: TGTGCCAGCAGCCTAGCGCGGGCTACGCAGTATTTT. This encodes CASSLARATQYF.

This clonotype was counted ten times or more. In DNA form, the CDR3 reads TGTGCCAGCAACAGGCAAACAAGAGAGACCCAGTACTTC. As protein: CASNRQTRETQYF. The J gene is TRBJ2-5, the V gene TRBV2; possibly TRBD1 for D (5 bases). Germline V gene lookup returns CDR1 SNHLY and CDR2 FYNNEI. V dropped 7 bases and J dropped 4 bases, with 13 bases sitting between them. The CDR3 contains 13 residues.

Many counts were recorded for this clonotype. The V gene is TRBV7-2, the J gene TRBJ1-5, with D perhaps TRBD1 (5 bases). Germline V gene sequence: CDR1 SGHTA, CDR2 FQGNSA. Trimming cost V 1 base and J 6 bases, with 10 bases left between them. This CDR3 comprises 14 residues. The CDR3: CASSLVGDGQPQHF. DNA for the CDR3: TGTGCCAGCAGCTTAGTGGGGGATGGTCAGCCCCAGCATTTT. The whole variable domain, filled in from reference TRBV7-2 and TRBJ1-5, reads GAGVSQSPSNKVTEKGKDVELRCDPISGHTALYWYRQSLGQGLEFLIYFQGNSAPDKSGLPSDRFSAERTGGSVSTLTIQRTQQEDSAVYLCASSLVGDGQPQHFGDGTRLSIL.

This clonotype was detected only a few times. The chain couples TRBV18 to TRBJ1-1; no reliable D call. V was cut by 1 base and J by 5 bases, with 17 bases left in between. The CDR3 loop spans 16 amino acids. Germline values: CDR1 KGHSH, CDR2 LQKENI. CDR3 in amino acids: CASSPLSHGVRTEAFF. The CDR3 bases are TGTGCCAGCTCACCACTTTCACATGGGGTCAGGACTGAAGCTTTCTTT. The variable domain in full, with the rest retrieved from reference TRBV18 and TRBJ1-1, is NAGVMQNPRHLVRRRGQEARLRCSPMKGHSHVYWYRQLPEEGLKFMVYLQKENIIDESGMPKERFSAEFPKEGPSILRIQQVVRGDSAAYFCASSPLSHGVRTEAFFGQGTRLTVV.

This clonotype was counted many times. V gene TRBV12-3 or TRBV12-4 combines with J gene TRBJ1-4; the D gene is possibly TRBD1 (6 bases). This CDR3 is built from 14 residues. V was shortened by 9 bases and J by 8 bases, with 19 bases between the two germline ends. In DNA, the CDR3 is TGTGCCAGTACGAAGCCAGGGGCGGGGGAAAAACTGTTTTTT. This translates into CASTKPGAGEKLFF.

This clonotype was observed a handful of times. V is TRBV20-1 and J is TRBJ1-1; no definite D call. The germline gives CDR1 DFQATT, CDR2 SNEGSKA (reference sequence). V was trimmed by 0 bases and J by 1 base, leaving 12 bases between them. The CDR3 sequence is 15 residues long. The CDR3 is CSARDPVNGNTEAFF. CDR3 nucleotides: TGCAGTGCTAGAGATCCCGTGAACGGGAACACTGAAGCTTTCTTT.

V and J are TRBV6-1 and TRBJ1-2; 8 bases line up with TRBD1. CDR1 and CDR2 from the germline V gene are MNHNS and SASEGT. The CDR3 is 15 residues long. V gave up 1 base and J gave up 2 bases; unmatched junction bases: 3. In DNA form, the CDR3 reads TGTGCCAGCAGTGAAGGGACAGGGCCCAACTATGGCTACACCTTC. Translated: CASSEGTGPNYGYTF.

This clonotype was seen only a few times. The chain joins TRBV6-1 to TRBJ2-2, with a tentative D call TRBD1 (7 bases). Germline CDR1 and CDR2: MNHNS and SASEGT. Trimming took 6 bases from V and 3 from J, leaving 17 bases between them. The CDR3 length is 16 residues. CDR3 residues: CASRGGDRVDTGELFF. The DNA of the CDR3 is TGTGCCAGCAGGGGGGGAGACAGGGTTGACACCGGGGAGCTGTTTTTT.

The chain links TRBV19 to TRBJ1-4; TRBD1 might be the D (6 bases). Germline CDR1 is LNHDA and CDR2 is SQIVND (reference sequence). This CDR3 spans 15 amino acids. Trimming stripped 6 bases from V and 2 bases from J, with 13 bases between. CDR3 in amino acids: CASRRRGETNEKLFF. The CDR3 bases are TGTGCCAGTAGGAGGAGGGGGGAGACTAATGAAAAACTGTTTTTT.

This clonotype was seen many times. J is TRBJ2-2 and V is TRBV12-3 or TRBV12-4; 9 nucleotides line up with TRBD2. This CDR3 contains 14 residues. V shed 6 bases and J 5 bases; nucleotides not matched to a gene: 4. The CDR3 here is CASSLAGRTGELFF. The CDR3 DNA reads TGTGCCAGCAGCCTAGCGGGGCGGACCGGGGAGCTGTTTTTT.

This clonotype was seen only once. A much larger clone differs by one base, so this may be a read error. V usage is TRBV7-8 and J usage is TRBJ2-1; 8 bases align to TRBD2. Germline CDR1 SGHVS, CDR2 FQNEAQ. The V gene end was trimmed by 5 bases and the J gene end by 4 bases; junction bases not matched to a gene: 7. This CDR3 spans 15 amino acids. Here the CDR3 DNA reads TGTGCCAGCAGCGCCAACGGGGGGGTATACAATGAGCAGTTCTTC. As protein: CASSANGGVYNEQFF.

V usage is TRBV28 and J usage is TRBJ2-2; D is ambiguous. The CDR3 consists of 14 residues. V lost 5 bases to trimming and J lost 0 bases, with 7 bases between them. Germline-derived CDR1 and CDR2 are MDHEN and SYDVKM. For the CDR3, the DNA is TGTGCCAGCAGTATCGCATCGAACACCGGGGAGCTGTTTTTT. Protein sequence: CASSIASNTGELFF.

Many counts were recorded for this clonotype. The germline gene is not matched at one end of the junction; a read error may be the cause. The V gene is TRBV7-7, the J gene TRBJ2-1; D possibly uses TRBD1 or TRBD2 (5 bases each). Germline lookup yields CDR1 SSHAT and CDR2 FNYEAQ (reference sequence). The CDR3 sequence is 15 residues long. The CDR3: CASSLGVVGYNEQFF. CDR3 in DNA: TGTGCTAGCAGCTTGGGGGTGGTAGGATACAATGAGCAGTTCTTC.

The table lists this clonotype with a few counts. The chain recombines TRBV3-1 with TRBJ2-5, with 13 bases that match TRBD2. Germline V gene data show CDR1 as LGHDT and CDR2 as YNNKEL (reference sequence). The J segment lost 9 bases and the V segment lost 1 base, leaving 11 bases of the junction unmatched. The CDR3 has 17 amino acids. CDR3 region: CASSQGGTSGERSAQYF. The CDR3 coding sequence is TGTGCCAGCAGCCAAGGTGGGACTAGCGGGGAACGTTCGGCCCAGTACTTC.

The chain combines TRBV11-1 with TRBJ2-5; D might be TRBD2 (6 bases). V was clipped by 6 bases and J by 4 bases, with 18 bases between them. Germline CDR1 reads SGHAT; CDR2 reads FQDESV (reference sequence). The CDR3 spans 15 residues. The DNA of the CDR3 is TGTGCCAGCAGGGGAGTCGGTCAGGGAGGAGAGACCCAGTACTTC. Protein sequence: CASRGVGQGGETQYF. Looking up the rest from reference TRBV11-1 and TRBJ2-5 gives the full variable domain: EAEVAQSPRYKITEKSQAVAFWCDPISGHATLYWYRQILGQGPELLVQFQDESVVDDSQLPKDRFSAERLKGVDSTLKIQPAELGDSAMYLCASRGVGQGGETQYFGPGTRLLVL.